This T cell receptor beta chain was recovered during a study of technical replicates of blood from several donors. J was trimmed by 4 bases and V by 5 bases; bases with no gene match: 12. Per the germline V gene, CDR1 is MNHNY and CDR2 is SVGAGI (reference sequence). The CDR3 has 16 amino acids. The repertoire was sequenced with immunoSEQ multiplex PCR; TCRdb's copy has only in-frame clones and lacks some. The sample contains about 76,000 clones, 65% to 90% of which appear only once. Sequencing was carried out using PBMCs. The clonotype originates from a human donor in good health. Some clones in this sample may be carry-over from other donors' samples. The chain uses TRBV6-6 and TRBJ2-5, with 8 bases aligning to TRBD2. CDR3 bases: TGTGCCAGCAGTGCGATCTCCCCGGGGGGGCGAGAGACCCAGTACTTC. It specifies CASSAISPGGRETQYF.